The clone carrying this T cell receptor beta chain was counted once. The V end lost 2 bases, the J end lost 1 base, and 11 bases lay between the germline ends. CDR1 and CDR2 from the germline V gene are SGHRS and YFSETQ. This CDR3 has 15 amino acids. The sample is drawn from a study of shared T cell receptors in the human thymus. Here immunoSEQ multiplex PCR was the method, and the copy in TCRdb shows in-frame clones only, minus some. The sample includes around 730,000 clones, over 75% seen only once; the top ten take more than 0.01%. The same sample was also used in a study of human thymus T cells. From that study: Serving as donors were healthy Finnish infants, each of whom was having open corrective surgery for congenital heart defects. Resections were taken during corrective heart surgery, and the thymus tissue came from these. Repertoires sampled from thymus and blood appeared biased in V and J gene usage. Thymic repertoires overlap heavily among unrelated individuals, related research has reported.

The source material was thymocytes. The rearrangement joins TRBV5-1 to TRBJ2-3, with D perhaps matching TRBD1 (7 bases). The clonotype comes from a girl less than two years old with a congenital heart defect. CDR3 DNA: TGCGCCAGCAGCTTCAGGGGGGCCCGCACAGATACGCAGTATTTT. It specifies CASSFRGARTDTQYF. The full variable domain, in which reference TRBV5-1 and TRBJ2-3 provide the parts outside the CDR3, is KAGVTQTPRYLIKTRGQQVTLSCSPISGHRSVSWYQQTPGQGLQFLFEYFSETQRNKGNFPGRFSGRQFSNSRSEMNVSTLELGDSALYLCASSFRGARTDTQYFGPGTRLTVL.